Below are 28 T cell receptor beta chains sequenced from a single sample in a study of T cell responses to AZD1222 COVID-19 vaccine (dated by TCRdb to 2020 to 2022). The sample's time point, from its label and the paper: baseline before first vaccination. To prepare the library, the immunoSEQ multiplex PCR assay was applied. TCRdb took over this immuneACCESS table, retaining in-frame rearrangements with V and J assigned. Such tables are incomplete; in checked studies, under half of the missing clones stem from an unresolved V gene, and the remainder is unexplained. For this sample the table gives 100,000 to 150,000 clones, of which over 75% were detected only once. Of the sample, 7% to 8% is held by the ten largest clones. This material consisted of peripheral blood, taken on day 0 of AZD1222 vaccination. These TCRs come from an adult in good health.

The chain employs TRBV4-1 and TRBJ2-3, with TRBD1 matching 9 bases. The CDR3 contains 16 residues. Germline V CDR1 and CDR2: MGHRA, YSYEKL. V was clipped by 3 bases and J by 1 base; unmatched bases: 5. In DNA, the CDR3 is TGCGCCAGCAGCCACGAACAGGGGGCTCGCACAGATACGCAGTATTTT. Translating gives CASSHEQGARTDTQYF.

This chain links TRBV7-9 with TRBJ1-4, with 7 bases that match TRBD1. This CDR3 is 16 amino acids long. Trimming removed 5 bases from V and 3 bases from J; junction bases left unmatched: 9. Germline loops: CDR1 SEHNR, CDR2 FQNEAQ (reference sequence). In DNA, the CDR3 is TGTGCCAGCAGCCTCCGGACAGGTCGGGCTAATGAAAAACTGTTTTTT. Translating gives CASSLRTGRANEKLFF.

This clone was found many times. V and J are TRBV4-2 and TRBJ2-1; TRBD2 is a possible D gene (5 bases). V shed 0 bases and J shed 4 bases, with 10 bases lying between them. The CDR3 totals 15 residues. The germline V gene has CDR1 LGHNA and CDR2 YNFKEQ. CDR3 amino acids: CASSQEDWPYNEQFF. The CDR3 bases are TGTGCCAGCAGCCAAGAGGACTGGCCATACAATGAGCAGTTCTTC.

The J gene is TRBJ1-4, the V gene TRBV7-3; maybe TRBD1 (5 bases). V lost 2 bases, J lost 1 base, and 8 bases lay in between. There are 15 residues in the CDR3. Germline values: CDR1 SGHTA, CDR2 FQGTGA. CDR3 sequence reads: CASSLGGRTNEKLFF. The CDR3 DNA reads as TGTGCCAGCAGCTTAGGGGGGAGAACTAATGAAAAACTGTTTTTT.

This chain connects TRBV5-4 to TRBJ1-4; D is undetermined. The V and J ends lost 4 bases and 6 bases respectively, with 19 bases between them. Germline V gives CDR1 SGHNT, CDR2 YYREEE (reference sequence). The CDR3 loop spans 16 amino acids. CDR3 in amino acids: CASSPTVWHGDEKLFF. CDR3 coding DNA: TGTGCCAGCAGCCCCACGGTATGGCATGGCGATGAAAAACTGTTTTTT. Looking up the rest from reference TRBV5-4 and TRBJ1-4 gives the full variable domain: ETGVTQSPTHLIKTRGQQVTLRCSSQSGHNTVSWYQQALGQGPQFIFQYYREEENGRGNFPPRFSGLQFPNYSSELNVNALELDDSALYLCASSPTVWHGDEKLFFGSGTQLSVL.

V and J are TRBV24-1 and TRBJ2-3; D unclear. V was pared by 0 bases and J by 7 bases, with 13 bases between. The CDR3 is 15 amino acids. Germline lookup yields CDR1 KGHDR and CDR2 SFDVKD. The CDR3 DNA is TGTGCCACCAGTGATTTGCTTGGAACTCAAAATACGCAGTATTTT. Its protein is CATSDLLGTQNTQYF.

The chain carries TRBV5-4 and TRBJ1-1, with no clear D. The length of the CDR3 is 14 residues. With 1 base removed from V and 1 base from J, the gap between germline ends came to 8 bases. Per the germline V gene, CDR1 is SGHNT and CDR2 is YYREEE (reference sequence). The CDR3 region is CASSLRLENTEAFF. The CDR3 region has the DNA TGTGCCAGCAGCTTGCGACTGGAGAACACTGAAGCTTTCTTT. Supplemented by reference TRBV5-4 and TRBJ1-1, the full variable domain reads ETGVTQSPTHLIKTRGQQVTLRCSSQSGHNTVSWYQQALGQGPQFIFQYYREEENGRGNFPPRFSGLQFPNYSSELNVNALELDDSALYLCASSLRLENTEAFFGQGTRLTVV.

Here the CDR3 reads CASSGGTNPQADTQYF. CDR3 DNA sequence: TGTGCCAGCTCAGGCGGGACTAATCCACAGGCAGATACGCAGTATTTT. V usage is TRBV18 and J usage is TRBJ2-3, with 7 bases that match TRBD2. Germline V lookup: CDR1 KGHSH, CDR2 LQKENI. The CDR3 loop spans 16 amino acids. The junction had 12 bases not matched to a gene; V was cut back by 5 bases and J by 4 bases.

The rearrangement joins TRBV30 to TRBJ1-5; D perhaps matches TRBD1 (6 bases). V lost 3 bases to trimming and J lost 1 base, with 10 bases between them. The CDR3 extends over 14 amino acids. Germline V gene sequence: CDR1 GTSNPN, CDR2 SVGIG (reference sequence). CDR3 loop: CAWSRDTSNQPQHF. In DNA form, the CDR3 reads TGTGCCTGGAGCCGGGACACCAGCAATCAGCCCCAGCATTTT. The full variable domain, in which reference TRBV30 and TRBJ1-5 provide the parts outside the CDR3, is SQTIHQWPATLVQPVGSPLSLECTVEGTSNPNLYWYRQAAGRGLQLLFYSVGIGQISSEVPQNLSASRPQDRQFILSSKKLLLSDSGFYLCAWSRDTSNQPQHFGDGTRLSIL.

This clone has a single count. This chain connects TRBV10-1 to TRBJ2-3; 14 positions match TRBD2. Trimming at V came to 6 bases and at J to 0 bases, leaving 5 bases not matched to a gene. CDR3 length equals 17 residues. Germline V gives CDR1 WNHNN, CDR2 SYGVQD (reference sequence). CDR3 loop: CASSGTSGGESTDTQYF. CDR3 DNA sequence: TGCGCCAGCAGCGGGACTAGCGGGGGAGAAAGCACAGATACGCAGTATTTT.

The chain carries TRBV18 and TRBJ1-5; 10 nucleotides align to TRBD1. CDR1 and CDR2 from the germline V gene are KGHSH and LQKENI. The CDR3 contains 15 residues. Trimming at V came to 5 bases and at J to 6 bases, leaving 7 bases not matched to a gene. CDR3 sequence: CASSGDRGEGQPQHF. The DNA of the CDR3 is TGTGCCAGCTCAGGGGACAGGGGAGAGGGTCAGCCCCAGCATTTT. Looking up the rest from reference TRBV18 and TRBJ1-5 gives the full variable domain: NAGVMQNPRHLVRRRGQEARLRCSPMKGHSHVYWYRQLPEEGLKFMVYLQKENIIDESGMPKERFSAEFPKEGPSILRIQQVVRGDSAAYFCASSGDRGEGQPQHFGDGTRLSIL.

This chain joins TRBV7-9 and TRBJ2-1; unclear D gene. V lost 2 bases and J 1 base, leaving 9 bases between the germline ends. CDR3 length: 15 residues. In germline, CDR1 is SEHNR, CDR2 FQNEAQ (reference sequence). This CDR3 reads CASSLIEMSYNEQFF. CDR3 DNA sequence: TGTGCCAGCAGCTTAATTGAGATGTCCTACAATGAGCAGTTCTTC.

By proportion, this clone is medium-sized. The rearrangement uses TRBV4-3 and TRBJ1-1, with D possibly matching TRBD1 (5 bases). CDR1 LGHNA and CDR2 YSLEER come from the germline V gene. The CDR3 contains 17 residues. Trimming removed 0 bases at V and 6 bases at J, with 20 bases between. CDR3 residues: CASSQDGNGPGKAEAFF. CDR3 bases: TGCGCCAGCAGCCAAGATGGGAATGGGCCAGGGAAGGCTGAAGCTTTCTTT.

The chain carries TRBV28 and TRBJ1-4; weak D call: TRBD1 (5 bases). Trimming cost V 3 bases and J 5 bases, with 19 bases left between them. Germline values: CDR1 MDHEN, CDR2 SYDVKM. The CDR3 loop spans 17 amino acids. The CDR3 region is CASSLTVPAARNEKLFF. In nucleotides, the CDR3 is TGTGCCAGCAGTTTGACAGTCCCAGCTGCTCGGAATGAAAAACTGTTTTTT.

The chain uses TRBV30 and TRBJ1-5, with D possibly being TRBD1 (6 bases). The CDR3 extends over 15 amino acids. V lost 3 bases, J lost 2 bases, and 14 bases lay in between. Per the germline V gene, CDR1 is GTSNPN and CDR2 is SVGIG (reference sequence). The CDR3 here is CAWSPGGAGNQPQHF. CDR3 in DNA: TGTGCCTGGAGCCCCGGGGGGGCCGGCAATCAGCCCCAGCATTTT.

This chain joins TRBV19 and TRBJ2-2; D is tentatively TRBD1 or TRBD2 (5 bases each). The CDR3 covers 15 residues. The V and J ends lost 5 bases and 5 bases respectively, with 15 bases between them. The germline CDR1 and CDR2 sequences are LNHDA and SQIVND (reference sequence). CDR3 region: CASSVTGTVTGELFF. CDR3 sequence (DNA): TGTGCCAGTAGTGTGACCGGGACGGTTACCGGGGAGCTGTTTTTT.

The CDR3 region has the DNA TGTGCCTGGAGTACTCCGTTCGAAAAACTGTTTTTT. Translation gives CAWSTPFEKLFF. This chain uses TRBV30 with TRBJ1-4; no definite D call. Trimming removed 2 bases from V and 8 bases from J, with 9 bases in between. This CDR3 has 12 amino acids. In germline, CDR1 is GTSNPN, CDR2 SVGIG (reference sequence).

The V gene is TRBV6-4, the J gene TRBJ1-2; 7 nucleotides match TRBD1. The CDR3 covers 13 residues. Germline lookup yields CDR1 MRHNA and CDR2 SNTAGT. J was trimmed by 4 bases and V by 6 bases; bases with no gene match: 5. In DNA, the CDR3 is TGTGCCAGCAGCGCGACAGGGATCTATGGCTACACCTTC. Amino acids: CASSATGIYGYTF.

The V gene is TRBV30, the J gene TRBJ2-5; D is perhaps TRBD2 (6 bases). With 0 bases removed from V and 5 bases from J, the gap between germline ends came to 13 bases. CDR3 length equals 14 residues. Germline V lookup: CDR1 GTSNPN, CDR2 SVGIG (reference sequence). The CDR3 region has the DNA TGTGCCTGGAGTGTTACGGTCGGGGGTGAGACCCAGTACTTC. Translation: CAWSVTVGGETQYF.

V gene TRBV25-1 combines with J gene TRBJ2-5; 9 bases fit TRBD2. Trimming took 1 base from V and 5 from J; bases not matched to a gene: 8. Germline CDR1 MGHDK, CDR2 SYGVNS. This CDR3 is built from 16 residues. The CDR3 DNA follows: TGTGCCAGCAGTGAATTTAGGTTAGCGGGAGTTGAGACCCAGTACTTC. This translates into CASSEFRLAGVETQYF.

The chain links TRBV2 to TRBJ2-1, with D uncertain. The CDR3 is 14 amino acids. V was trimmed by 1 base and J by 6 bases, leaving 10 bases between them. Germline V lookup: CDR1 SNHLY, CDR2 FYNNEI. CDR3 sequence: CASSEGSNSNEQFF. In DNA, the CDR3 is TGTGCCAGCAGTGAAGGTTCGAATAGCAATGAGCAGTTCTTC.

The CDR3 loop reads CASSLVQGQETQYF. The CDR3 coding sequence is TGTGCCAGCAGCTTAGTGCAGGGTCAAGAGACCCAGTACTTC. The chain recombines TRBV11-2 with TRBJ2-5, with D perhaps matching TRBD1 (5 bases). The germline V and J ends were trimmed by 1 base and 2 bases, with 8 bases remaining between them. Germline V gives CDR1 SGHAT, CDR2 FQNNGV. This CDR3 region has 14 residues.

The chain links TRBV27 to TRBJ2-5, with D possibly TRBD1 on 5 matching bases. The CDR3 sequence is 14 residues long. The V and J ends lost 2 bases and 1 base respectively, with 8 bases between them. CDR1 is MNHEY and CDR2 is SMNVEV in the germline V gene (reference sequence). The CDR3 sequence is CASSLGASQETQYF. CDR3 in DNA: TGTGCCAGCAGTTTAGGGGCTAGCCAAGAGACCCAGTACTTC.

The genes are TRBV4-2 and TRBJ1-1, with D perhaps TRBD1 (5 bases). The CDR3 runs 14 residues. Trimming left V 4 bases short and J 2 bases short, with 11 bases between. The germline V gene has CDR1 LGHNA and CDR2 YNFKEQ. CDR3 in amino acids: CASSLGTFNTEAFF. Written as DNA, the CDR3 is TGTGCCAGCAGCCTCGGGACTTTCAACACTGAAGCTTTCTTT.

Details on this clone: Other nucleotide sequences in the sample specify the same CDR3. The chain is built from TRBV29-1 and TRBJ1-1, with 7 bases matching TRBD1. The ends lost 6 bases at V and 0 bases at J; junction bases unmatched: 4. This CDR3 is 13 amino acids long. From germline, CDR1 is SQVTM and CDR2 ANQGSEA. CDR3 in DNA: TGCAGCGTCCACAGGGGCTTGAACACTGAAGCTTTCTTT. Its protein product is CSVHRGLNTEAFF. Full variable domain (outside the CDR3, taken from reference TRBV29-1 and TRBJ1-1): SAVISQKPSRDICQRGTSLTIQCQVDSQVTMMFWYRQQPGQSLTLIATANQGSEATYESGFVIDKFPISRPNLTFSTLTVSNMSPEDSSIYLCSVHRGLNTEAFFGQGTRLTVV.

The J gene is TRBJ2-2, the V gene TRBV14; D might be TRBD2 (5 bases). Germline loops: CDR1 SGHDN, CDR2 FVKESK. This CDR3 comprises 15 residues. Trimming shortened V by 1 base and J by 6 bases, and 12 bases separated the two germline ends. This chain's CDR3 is CASSQVSSSAGELFF. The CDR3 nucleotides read TGTGCCAGCAGCCAAGTCTCTAGTAGCGCCGGGGAGCTGTTTTTT.

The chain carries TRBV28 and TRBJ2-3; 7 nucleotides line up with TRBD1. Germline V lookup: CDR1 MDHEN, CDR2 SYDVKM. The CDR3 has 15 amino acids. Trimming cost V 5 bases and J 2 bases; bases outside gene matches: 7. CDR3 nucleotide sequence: TGTGCCAGCAGTCCGGGACAGATCCTCACAGATACGCAGTATTTT. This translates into CASSPGQILTDTQYF. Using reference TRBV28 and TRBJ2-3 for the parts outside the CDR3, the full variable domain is DVKVTQSSRYLVKRTGEKVFLECVQDMDHENMFWYRQDPGLGLRLIYFSYDVKMKEKGDIPEGYSVSREKKERFSLILESASTNQTSMYLCASSPGQILTDTQYFGPGTRLTVL.

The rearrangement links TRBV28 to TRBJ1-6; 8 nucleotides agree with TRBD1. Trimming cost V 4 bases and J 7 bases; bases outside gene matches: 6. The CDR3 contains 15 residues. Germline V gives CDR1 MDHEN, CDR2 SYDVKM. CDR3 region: CASSSQGAGNSPLHF. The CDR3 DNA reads TGTGCCAGCAGTTCCCAGGGGGCGGGAAATTCACCCCTCCACTTT.